The clone carrying this T cell receptor beta chain was detected ten times or more. These data are taken from a study of T-cell reconstitution after alpha-beta-depleted transplantation in children. With 4 bases clipped from V and 9 bases from J, the junction kept 10 bases outside the gene matches. Germline lookup yields CDR1 SGDLS and CDR2 YYNGEE. This CDR3 has 14 residues. TCRbeta library construction was performed incorporating unique molecular identifiers. TCRdb used MiXCR to reprocess the PCR reads, holding one entry per CDR3 protein. In the table there are 200,000 to 250,000 distinct CDR3 sequences, approximately 10% of which are singletons.

The chain has TRBV9 and TRBJ1-1, with 9 bases fitting TRBD1. The sample was PBMCs from the stem cell graft donor, taken from the stem cell graft. This receptor was obtained from a human donor who donated a stem cell graft to a child with acute lymphoblastic leukemia. The CDR3 nucleotides are TGTGCCAGCAGCCCCCCGACAGGGGGAGTCAAAGCTTTCTTT. Protein: CASSPPTGGVKAFF.